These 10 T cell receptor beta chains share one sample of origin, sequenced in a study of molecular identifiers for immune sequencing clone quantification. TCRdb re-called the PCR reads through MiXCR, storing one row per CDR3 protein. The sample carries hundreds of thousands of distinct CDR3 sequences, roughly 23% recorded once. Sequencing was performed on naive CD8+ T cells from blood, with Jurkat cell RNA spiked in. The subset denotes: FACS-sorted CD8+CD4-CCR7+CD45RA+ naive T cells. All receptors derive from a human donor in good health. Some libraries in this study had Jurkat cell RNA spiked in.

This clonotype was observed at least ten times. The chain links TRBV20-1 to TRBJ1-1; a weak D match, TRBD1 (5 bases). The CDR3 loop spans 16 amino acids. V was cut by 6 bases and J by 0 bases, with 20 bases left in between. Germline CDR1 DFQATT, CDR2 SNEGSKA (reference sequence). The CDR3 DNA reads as TGCAGTGCACCTGTGCCGGGACTGCGGATGAACACTGAAGCTTTCTTT. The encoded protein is CSAPVPGLRMNTEAFF.

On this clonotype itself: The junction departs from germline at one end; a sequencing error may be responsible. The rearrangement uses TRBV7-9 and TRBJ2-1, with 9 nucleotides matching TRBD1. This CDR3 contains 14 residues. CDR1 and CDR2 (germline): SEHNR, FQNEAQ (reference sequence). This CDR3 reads CASSWGTGWNVQFF. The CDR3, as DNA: TGTGCCAGCAGCTGGGGGACAGGGTGGAATGTGCAGTTCTTC.

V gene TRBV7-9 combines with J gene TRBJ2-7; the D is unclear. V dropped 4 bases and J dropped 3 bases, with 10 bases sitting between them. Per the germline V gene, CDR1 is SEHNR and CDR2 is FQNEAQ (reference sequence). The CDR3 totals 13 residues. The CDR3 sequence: CASSSNLYYEQYF. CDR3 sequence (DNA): TGTGCCAGCAGCTCCAATCTTTACTACGAGCAGTACTTC.

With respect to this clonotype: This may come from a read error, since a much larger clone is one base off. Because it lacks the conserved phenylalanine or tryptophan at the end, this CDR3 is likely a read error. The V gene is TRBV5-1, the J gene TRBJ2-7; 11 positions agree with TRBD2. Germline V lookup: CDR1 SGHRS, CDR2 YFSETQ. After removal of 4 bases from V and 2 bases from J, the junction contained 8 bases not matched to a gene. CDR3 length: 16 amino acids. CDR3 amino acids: CASSPGMTSGTYEQYL. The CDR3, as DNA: TGCGCCAGCAGCCCAGGGATGACTAGCGGGACCTACGAGCAGTACCTC.

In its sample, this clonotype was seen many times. This CDR3 reads CASNWFQETQYF. The CDR3 DNA reads as TGTGCCAGCAATTGGTTCCAAGAGACCCAGTACTTC. The rearrangement joins TRBV2 to TRBJ2-5, with no clear D. V was trimmed by 7 bases and J by 1 base, leaving 7 bases between them. Germline assignment: CDR1 SNHLY and CDR2 FYNNEI. The CDR3 contains 12 residues.

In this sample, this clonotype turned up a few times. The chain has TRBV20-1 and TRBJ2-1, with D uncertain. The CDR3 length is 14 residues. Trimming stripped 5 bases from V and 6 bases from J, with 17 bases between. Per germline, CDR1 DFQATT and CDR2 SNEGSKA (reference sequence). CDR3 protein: CSAAMGIGFNEQFF. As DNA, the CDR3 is TGCAGTGCTGCCATGGGGATTGGTTTCAATGAGCAGTTCTTC.

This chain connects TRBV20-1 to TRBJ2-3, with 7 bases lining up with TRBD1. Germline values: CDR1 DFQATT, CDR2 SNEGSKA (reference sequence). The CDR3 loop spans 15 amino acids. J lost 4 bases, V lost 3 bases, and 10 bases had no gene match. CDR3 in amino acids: CSARGDSGGPDTQYF. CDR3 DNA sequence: TGCAGTGCTAGGGGCGACTCAGGGGGACCAGATACGCAGTATTTT.

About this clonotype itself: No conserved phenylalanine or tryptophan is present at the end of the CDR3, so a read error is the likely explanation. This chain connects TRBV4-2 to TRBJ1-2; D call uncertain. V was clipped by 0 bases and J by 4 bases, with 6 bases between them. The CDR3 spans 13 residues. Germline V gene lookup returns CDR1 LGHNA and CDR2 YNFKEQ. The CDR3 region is CASSQEGSYGYTL. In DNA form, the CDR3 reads TGTGCCAGCAGCCAAGAGGGCAGCTATGGCTACACCCTC.

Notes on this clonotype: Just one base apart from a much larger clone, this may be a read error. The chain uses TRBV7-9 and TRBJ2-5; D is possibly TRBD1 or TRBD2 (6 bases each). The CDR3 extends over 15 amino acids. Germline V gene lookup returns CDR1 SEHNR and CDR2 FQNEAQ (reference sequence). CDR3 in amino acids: CARSLADSLQETQYF. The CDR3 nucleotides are TGTGCCCGCAGCTTAGCGGACAGCCTCCAAGAGACCCAGTACTTC. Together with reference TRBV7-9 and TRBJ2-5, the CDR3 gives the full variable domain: DTGVSQNPRHKITKRGQNVTFRCDPISEHNRLYWYRQTLGQGPEFLTYFQNEAQLEKSRLLSDRFSAERPKGSFSTLEIQRTEQGDSAMYLCARSLADSLQETQYFGPGTRLLVL.

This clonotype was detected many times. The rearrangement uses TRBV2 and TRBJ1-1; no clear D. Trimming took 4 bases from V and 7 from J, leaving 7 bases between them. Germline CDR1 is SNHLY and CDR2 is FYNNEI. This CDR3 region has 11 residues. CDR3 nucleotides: TGTGCCAGCAGTGGGACGTATGAAGCTTTCTTT. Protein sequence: CASSGTYEAFF.